Below are 22 T cell receptor beta chains sequenced from a single sample in a study of cytomegalovirus exposure and HLA in healthy donors. Primers for the PCR totalled 60 Vbeta and 13 Jbeta. Profiling relied on immunoSEQ multiplex PCR, and the TCRdb table lists in-frame clones only, not all of them. The sample lists some 110,000 clones, approximately 80% occurring once. Sequencing was done on a sample of PBMCs. These receptors were obtained from a man aged 50 to 59 in good health and CMV-seronegative.

The chain recombines TRBV7-3 with TRBJ2-2; 14 bases are a match to TRBD2. The germline CDR1 and CDR2 sequences are SGHTA and FQGTGA. CDR3 length: 18 amino acids. Unmatched junction bases numbered 8, after V lost 4 bases and J lost 4 bases. CDR3 nucleotide sequence: TGTGCCAGCAGCTCCGGACTAGCGGGGGGCTCGGGCACCGGGGAGCTGTTTTTT. Translated: CASSSGLAGGSGTGELFF.

The chain couples TRBV5-1 to TRBJ2-1, with D perhaps matching TRBD1 (7 bases). Between the trimmed V and J ends, which lost 0 bases and 4 bases, there was a span of 11 bases. The CDR3 is made up of 15 amino acids. Germline loops: CDR1 SGHRS, CDR2 YFSETQ. Written as DNA, the CDR3 is TGCGCCAGCAGCTTGGGGCAGGGGGGATACAATGAGCAGTTCTTC. It yields the protein CASSLGQGGYNEQFF.

This clone is a singleton in its sample. The genes are TRBV27 and TRBJ2-3; TRBD2 aligns across 7 bases. CDR1 is MNHEY, CDR2 SMNVEV, per germline (reference sequence). With V trimmed by 8 bases and J by 2 bases, 4 bases remained unmatched. This CDR3 contains 13 residues. CDR3 residues: CASPAGVTDTQYF. The CDR3 DNA sequence: TGTGCCAGCCCCGCGGGGGTCACAGATACGCAGTATTTT.

CDR3 in amino acids: CASSTGTDIYGYTF. CDR3 nucleotides: TGTGCCAGCAGTACCGGGACAGACATCTATGGCTACACCTTC. The genes are TRBV5-4 and TRBJ1-2, with 7 bases fitting TRBD1. The trim removed 5 bases at V and 4 bases at J, leaving 8 bases unmatched. Germline V gene sequence: CDR1 SGHNT, CDR2 YYREEE (reference sequence). The CDR3 is 14 amino acids.

By its share, this clone is medium-sized. The chain joins TRBV5-6 to TRBJ2-1; 7 nucleotides line up with TRBD2. The CDR3 extends over 16 amino acids. Germline V CDR1 and CDR2: SGHDT, YYEEEE. The J segment lost 0 bases and the V segment lost 4 bases, leaving 7 bases of the junction unmatched. CDR3 in amino acids: CASSLQAGRSYNEQFF. CDR3 bases: TGTGCCAGCAGCCTACAAGCGGGACGCTCCTACAATGAGCAGTTCTTC.

This chain links TRBV7-8 with TRBJ2-1, with 9 bases aligning to TRBD2. The ends lost 3 bases at V and 4 bases at J; junction bases unmatched: 7. The CDR3 runs to 16 residues. Germline CDR1 and CDR2: SGHVS and FQNEAQ. DNA of the CDR3: TGTGCCAGCAGCTTCCAGAGCGGGGGGTATTACAATGAGCAGTTCTTC. This gives the protein CASSFQSGGYYNEQFF. Combining the CDR3 with reference TRBV7-8 and TRBJ2-1 gives the whole variable domain GAGVSQSPRYKVAKRGQDVALRCDPISGHVSLFWYQQALGQGPEFLTYFQNEAQLDKSGLPSDRFFAERPEGSVSTLKIQRTQQEDSAVYLCASSFQSGGYYNEQFFGPGTRLTVL.

The chain links TRBV5-1 to TRBJ1-3; no definite D call. The CDR3 runs to 13 residues. V lost 6 bases to trimming and J lost 3 bases, with 10 bases between them. Germline values: CDR1 SGHRS, CDR2 YFSETQ. CDR3 DNA: TGCGCCAGCACCCCGGAGGTTGGAAACACCATATATTTT. As protein: CASTPEVGNTIYF.

The chain recombines TRBV7-2 with TRBJ2-4; TRBD2 aligns across 14 bases. The CDR3 runs 15 residues. The trim removed 5 bases at V and 10 bases at J, leaving 7 bases unmatched. Per the germline V gene, CDR1 is SGHTA and CDR2 is FQGNSA. The CDR3 sequence is CASSPTSGGAEIQYF. CDR3 DNA sequence: TGTGCCAGCAGCCCGACTAGCGGGGGGGCGGAGATTCAGTACTTC.

J is TRBJ1-6 and V is TRBV10-3, with D uncertain. The CDR3 has 14 amino acids. From germline, CDR1 is ENHRY and CDR2 SYGVKD. V was clipped by 5 bases and J by 9 bases, with 14 bases between them. The CDR3 bases are TGTGCCATCAGTACTTCCCAACGAGGTTCACCCCTCCACTTT. Amino acids: CAISTSQRGSPLHF.

This rearrangement joins TRBV2 to TRBJ1-2; unclear D gene. Per germline, CDR1 SNHLY and CDR2 FYNNEI. The CDR3 is 13 residues long. V was pared by 4 bases and J by 2 bases, with 8 bases between. The CDR3 bases are TGTGCCAGCAGTGCGCAGACAAACTATGGCTACACCTTC. It yields the protein CASSAQTNYGYTF.

The chain employs TRBV28 and TRBJ1-2; D not resolved. CDR1 is MDHEN, CDR2 SYDVKM, per germline. Trimming took 6 bases from V and 8 from J, leaving 16 bases between them. The CDR3 has 13 residues. The CDR3, as DNA: TGTGCCAGCAGCTCCACATCTCTCTGGGGCTACACCTTC. It is translated as CASSSTSLWGYTF.

The chain links TRBV4-1 to TRBJ2-5; D gene unclear. The V gene lost 2 bases and the J gene lost 3 bases, with 13 bases spanning the gap. The CDR3 loop spans 15 amino acids. Germline V lookup: CDR1 MGHRA, CDR2 YSYEKL. CDR3 nucleotide sequence: TGCGCCAGCAGCCAACGTACTGAAACCGAAGAGACCCAGTACTTC. It yields the protein CASSQRTETEETQYF.

In this sample, this clone turned up a few times. The gene calls are TRBV6-1 and TRBJ2-7, with D perhaps TRBD2 (5 bases). Germline CDR1 is MNHNS and CDR2 is SASEGT. This CDR3 is built from 13 residues. The CDR3 DNA sequence: TGTGCCAGCACCGAGGGTCCCTCCCACGAGCAGTACGTC. This translates into CASTEGPSHEQYV.

The chain employs TRBV28 and TRBJ1-2; TRBD1 agrees at 9 bases. Trimming at V came to 6 bases and at J to 1 base, leaving 6 bases not matched to a gene. The CDR3 length is 15 residues. In germline, CDR1 is MDHEN, CDR2 SYDVKM. The CDR3 sequence is CASRTGTGINYGYTF. The CDR3 bases are TGTGCCAGCAGAACCGGGACAGGGATTAACTATGGCTACACCTTC.

The chain employs TRBV7-2 and TRBJ1-5; TRBD1 matches 8 bases. Trimming at V came to 5 bases and at J to 5 bases, leaving 5 bases not matched to a gene. The CDR3 is 14 amino acids. Germline CDR1 reads SGHTA; CDR2 reads FQGNSA. The CDR3: CASSQDRGDQPQHF. The CDR3 DNA reads TGTGCCAGCAGCCAAGACAGGGGAGATCAGCCCCAGCATTTT.

This clone has more than one count but fewer than ten. The chain recombines TRBV4-2 with TRBJ2-7, with D perhaps matching TRBD1 (5 bases). Germline loops: CDR1 LGHNA, CDR2 YNFKEQ. V was trimmed by 2 bases and J by 5 bases, leaving 16 bases between them. The CDR3 loop spans 15 amino acids. The CDR3 sequence: CASSQTEGKDNEQYF. The CDR3 nucleotides are TGTGCCAGCAGCCAAACCGAAGGGAAGGACAACGAGCAGTACTTC.

The chain couples TRBV5-1 to TRBJ2-7; TRBD1 matches at 8 bases. The V and J ends lost 6 bases and 4 bases, in that order; junction bases with no gene match: 9. Germline CDR1 and CDR2: SGHRS and YFSETQ. This CDR3 contains 14 residues. The CDR3, as DNA: TGCGCCAGCAAGGACGGGACAGGTCCTTACGAGCAGTACTTC. This sequence encodes CASKDGTGPYEQYF.

The gene calls are TRBV6-5 and TRBJ2-5; 8 bases fit TRBD1. Gene TRBJ2-7 matches the end of the DNA better, so the J call may be wrong. The CDR3 extends over 15 amino acids. The germline V gene has CDR1 MNHEY and CDR2 SVGAGI. The CDR3 bases are TGTGCCAGCAGTGCCCTAGGGACAGGAGGCTACGAGCAGTACTTC. Its translation is CASSALGTGGYEQYF.

This chain connects TRBV4-1 to TRBJ2-2; TRBD2 aligns across 8 bases. The germline gives CDR1 MGHRA, CDR2 YSYEKL. Trimming removed 5 bases from V and 2 bases from J; junction bases left unmatched: 7. The CDR3 runs to 16 residues. The CDR3 DNA is TGCGCCAGCAGCAAAAGCGGGGGATCTAACACCGGGGAGCTGTTTTTT. Translated: CASSKSGGSNTGELFF.

The chain joins TRBV28 to TRBJ2-7; no reliable D call. Trimming shortened V by 5 bases and J by 3 bases, and 14 bases separated the two germline ends. The germline V gene has CDR1 MDHEN and CDR2 SYDVKM. The CDR3 runs to 14 residues. This CDR3 reads CASSTRGAFYEQYV. The DNA for the CDR3 is TGTGCCAGCAGTACCCGAGGAGCTTTCTACGAGCAGTACGTC.

Points on this clone: A junction end diverges from the germline sequence, so it may reflect a read error. This chain connects TRBV30 to TRBJ1-5; TRBD1 matches at 8 bases. Germline CDR1 reads GTSNPN; CDR2 reads SVGIG (reference sequence). This CDR3 spans 13 amino acids. CDR3 DNA: TGTGTCTGGAGGACAGGGATGGATCAGCCCCAGCATTTT. Translating it yields CVWRTGMDQPQHF.

The gene calls are TRBV25-1 and TRBJ2-2; TRBD2 aligns across 9 bases. Germline CDR1 reads MGHDK; CDR2 reads SYGVNS. J was trimmed by 7 bases and V by 0 bases; bases with no gene match: 9. CDR3 length: 17 residues. CDR3 nucleotide sequence: TGTGCCAGCAGTGAATATGGGGCTAGCGGGGAAATCGGGGAGCTGTTTTTT. Translated: CASSEYGASGEIGELFF.